Reported below is one TCR beta chain. The antigen remains unidentified. The germline V gene encodes CDR1 LGHNA and CDR2 YSLEER. This CDR3 has 16 amino acids. V shed 0 bases, J shed 3 bases, and the junction held 5 bases outside the gene matches. The data belong to a study of cytomegalovirus exposure and HLA in healthy donors. Overall study results and limits: Some TCR beta chains (about 180 of them) were listed as cytomegalovirus-associated. Most TCR sequences were rare, but some public TCRs occurred in many donors. High sensitivity and specificity were reportedly achieved when the classifier diagnosed cytomegalovirus status.

The donors were part of the approximately 130-subject validation cohort, which stood apart from the approximately 670-subject first cohort. Measured with immunoSEQ multiplex PCR; TCRdb has only the in-frame clones, and not every one. The data show fewer than 80,000 clones, approximately 96% seen once. The clonotype was recovered from a woman aged 18-35 years in good health and CMV-seropositive. V is TRBV4-3 and J is TRBJ2-1; 7 bases fit TRBD2. Sequencing input: PBMCs. The CDR3 region is CASSQDFSGIYNEQFF. Here the CDR3 DNA reads TGCGCCAGCAGCCAAGATTTCAGCGGGATCTACAATGAGCAGTTCTTC.